These 31 T cell receptor beta chains were all obtained from the same sample, sequenced in a study of T cell clones after liver transplantation. The assay was immunoSEQ multiplex PCR, and TCRdb's table has in-frame clones only and misses some. The table shows around 20,000 clones, with over 75% occurring only once. Material: CD8+ T cells from blood, obtained approximately 3.5 years after liver transplant. The receptors here all came from a human patient who received a liver transplant. The T cells may partly be graft donor cells.

The genes are TRBV6-5 and TRBJ2-7; 9 bases line up with TRBD1. CDR1 MNHEY and CDR2 SVGAGI come from the germline V gene. CDR3 size: 16 residues. V lost 4 bases and J lost 6; bases outside the gene matches: 13. CDR3 sequence: CASSSVFPGQGGEQYF. CDR3 DNA: TGTGCCAGCAGTTCAGTCTTTCCGGGACAGGGAGGCGAGCAGTACTTC.

This clone showed up just once. The chain employs TRBV10-2 and TRBJ1-5; TRBD1 is a possible D gene (5 bases). The V and J ends lost 2 bases and 5 bases respectively, with 13 bases between them. Germline-derived CDR1 and CDR2 are WSHSY and SAAADI. This CDR3 comprises 15 residues. DNA of the CDR3: TGCGCCAGCAGTGAGGGGACCTATATGCATCAGCCCCAGCATTTT. It encodes CASSEGTYMHQPQHF.

V usage is TRBV27 and J usage is TRBJ2-1; 7 bases fit TRBD2. V trimming: 4 bases; J trimming: 8 bases; junction bases outside the gene matches: 8. This CDR3 is 14 amino acids long. Germline lookup yields CDR1 MNHEY and CDR2 SMNVEV (reference sequence). CDR3 in amino acids: CASSWSGGGDEQFF. Here the CDR3 DNA reads TGTGCCAGCAGTTGGTCGGGGGGAGGGGATGAGCAGTTCTTC.

V gene TRBV4-3 combines with J gene TRBJ2-3, with 8 bases that match TRBD2. CDR1 and CDR2 from the germline V gene are LGHNA and YSLEER. The CDR3 contains 17 residues. The V and J ends lost 1 base and 0 bases, in that order; junction bases with no gene match: 6. The CDR3 loop reads CASSQVLGRVSTDTQYF. DNA of the CDR3: TGCGCCAGCAGCCAAGTCCTCGGGAGGGTAAGCACAGATACGCAGTATTTT.

The rearrangement uses TRBV5-1 and TRBJ2-5; 10 nucleotides align to TRBD2. With V trimmed by 0 bases and J by 4 bases, 3 bases remained unmatched. CDR1 and CDR2 (germline): SGHRS, YFSETQ. CDR3 length equals 15 residues. Here the CDR3 reads CASSLAAGGGETQYF. DNA for the CDR3: TGCGCCAGCAGCTTGGCAGCGGGAGGGGGAGAGACCCAGTACTTC.

The gene calls are TRBV9 and TRBJ2-5; D is possibly TRBD1 (6 bases). Per the germline V gene, CDR1 is SGDLS and CDR2 is YYNGEE. This CDR3 contains 16 residues. The germline V and J ends were trimmed by 0 bases and 4 bases, with 16 bases remaining between them. Here the CDR3 reads CASSVGGTTLGETQYF. The CDR3 DNA reads as TGTGCCAGCAGCGTAGGGGGGACAACCTTGGGAGAGACCCAGTACTTC.

The chain has TRBV19 and TRBJ1-5; D is possibly TRBD1 (5 bases). V lost 7 bases and J 9 bases, leaving 13 bases between the germline ends. Germline-derived CDR1 and CDR2 are LNHDA and SQIVND (reference sequence). CDR3 length: 12 residues. The CDR3 bases are TGTGCCAGTAAGCAGGGTAGCTGGCCCCAGCATTTT. Translating it yields CASKQGSWPQHF.

This clone was seen a single time. The chain links TRBV7-8 to TRBJ1-3, with TRBD1 identical over 11 bases. The germline gives CDR1 SGHVS, CDR2 FQNEAQ. V gave up 5 bases and J gave up 8 bases; unmatched junction bases: 8. The CDR3 extends over 15 amino acids. The CDR3 sequence: CASSPTGQGAYTIYF. The CDR3, as DNA: TGTGCCAGCAGCCCGACCGGACAGGGGGCATACACCATATATTTT.

The CDR3 spells CASSLGTRLSNEQFF. CDR3 in DNA: TGTGCCAGCAGTTTAGGCACCCGCTTATCGAATGAGCAGTTCTTC. The chain carries TRBV27 and TRBJ2-1; D unclear. This CDR3 is 15 amino acids long. Germline V lookup: CDR1 MNHEY, CDR2 SMNVEV (reference sequence). V lost 2 bases and J 7 bases, leaving 15 bases between the germline ends.

The CDR3: CASSLYSGNTEAFF. The CDR3 coding sequence is TGTGCCAGCAGCCTATATTCCGGGAACACTGAAGCTTTCTTT. This chain connects TRBV9 to TRBJ1-1; D gene ambiguous. CDR1 and CDR2 (germline): SGDLS, YYNGEE. Trimming removed 4 bases from V and 1 base from J, with 11 bases in between. This CDR3 is 14 amino acids long.

J is TRBJ2-1 and V is TRBV6-5, with D possibly being TRBD2 (6 bases). The V end lost 6 bases, the J end lost 1 base, and 13 bases lay between the germline ends. CDR1 and CDR2 from the germline V gene are MNHEY and SVGAGI. The CDR3 sequence is 15 residues long. The CDR3 sequence is CASSPLAPSYNEQFF. The CDR3 nucleotides read TGTGCCAGCAGCCCCCTAGCGCCTTCCTACAATGAGCAGTTCTTC.

This clone was seen a single time. This chain links TRBV7-9 with TRBJ1-3; D not resolved. Germline CDR1 and CDR2: SEHNR and FQNEAQ (reference sequence). The CDR3 extends over 13 amino acids. With 5 bases removed from V and 4 bases from J, the gap between germline ends came to 9 bases. CDR3 sequence reads: CASSAPQGNTIYF. CDR3 DNA: TGTGCCAGCAGCGCTCCACAGGGAAACACCATATATTTT.

The CDR3 reads CASSTGVGTDTQYF. CDR3 sequence (DNA): TGCGCCAGCTCGACAGGGGTTGGGACAGATACGCAGTATTTT. The chain combines TRBV10-1 with TRBJ2-3; TRBD1 agrees at 8 bases. Germline values: CDR1 WNHNN, CDR2 SYGVQD (reference sequence). This CDR3 is 14 amino acids long. V was pared by 8 bases and J by 3 bases, with 7 bases of the junction left unmatched.

Only one count was recorded for this clone. This sequence joins TRBV7-8 and TRBJ1-2, with D perhaps TRBD1 (6 bases). Germline V gives CDR1 SGHVS, CDR2 FQNEAQ. This CDR3 comprises 12 residues. The V gene lost 5 bases and the J gene lost 6 bases, with 10 bases spanning the gap. The CDR3 DNA follows: TGTGCCAGCAGCGTAGGGGGTGATGGCTACACCTTC. Residues: CASSVGGDGYTF.

The chain combines TRBV28 with TRBJ1-3, with 7 bases matching TRBD1. Germline CDR1 reads MDHEN; CDR2 reads SYDVKM. Losses at the gene ends were 4 bases for V and 2 bases for J; bases not matched to a gene: 5. There are 15 residues in the CDR3. The CDR3 loop reads CASSSDRVTGNTIYF. In DNA form, the CDR3 reads TGTGCCAGCAGTTCTGACAGGGTAACTGGAAACACCATATATTTT.

The gene calls are TRBV28 and TRBJ1-4; 8 nucleotides align to TRBD1. Germline V lookup: CDR1 MDHEN, CDR2 SYDVKM. Trimming took 5 bases from V and 7 from J; bases not matched to a gene: 6. The CDR3 loop spans 14 amino acids. The DNA of the CDR3 is TGTGCCAGCAGTCTCAGGGGGCTCGTTGAAAAACTGTTTTTT. It is translated as CASSLRGLVEKLFF.

This chain uses TRBV4-1 with TRBJ2-1; TRBD1 might be the D (5 bases). V lost 4 bases and J 8 bases, leaving 9 bases between the germline ends. CDR3 length: 12 amino acids. From germline, CDR1 is MGHRA and CDR2 YSYEKL. DNA for the CDR3: TGCGCCAGCAGCCTTAGGGGCGATGAGCAGTTCTTC. Translating gives CASSLRGDEQFF.

This chain uses TRBV5-1 with TRBJ2-2, with unresolved D. This CDR3 is 13 amino acids long. V was trimmed by 9 bases and J by 7 bases, leaving 16 bases between them. The germline V gene has CDR1 SGHRS and CDR2 YFSETQ. The CDR3, as DNA: TGCGCCACATCAGGTCCCGCGAGCGGGGAGCTGTTTTTT. Translation gives CATSGPASGELFF.

The V call is TRBV27, the J call TRBJ2-1; 8 bases match TRBD2. This CDR3 comprises 15 residues. Germline loops: CDR1 MNHEY, CDR2 SMNVEV (reference sequence). Trimming at V came to 7 bases and at J to 5 bases, leaving 10 bases not matched to a gene. CDR3 DNA sequence: TGTGCCAGCACCGAAGCGGGAGAATTGCACAATGAGCAGTTCTTC. As protein: CASTEAGELHNEQFF.

In regard to this clone: The sample contains more than one DNA sequence encoding this CDR3. The chain carries TRBV9 and TRBJ2-1; TRBD1 matches at 7 bases. V dropped 0 bases and J dropped 3; count of bases not matched to a gene: 6. This CDR3 comprises 16 residues. Germline CDR1 is SGDLS and CDR2 is YYNGEE. The CDR3 loop reads CASSVVGTVSYNEQFF. CDR3 bases: TGTGCCAGCAGCGTAGTCGGGACAGTCAGCTACAATGAGCAGTTCTTC.

The V gene is TRBV19, the J gene TRBJ1-5; TRBD1 aligns across 7 bases. Germline-derived CDR1 and CDR2 are LNHDA and SQIVND (reference sequence). V lost 4 bases to trimming and J lost 10 bases; unmatched junction nucleotides: 4. The CDR3 sequence is 12 residues long. CDR3 DNA: TGTGCCAGTAGTAAACAGGGGCTTCCCCAGCATTTT. This codes for CASSKQGLPQHF.

The chain carries TRBV6-1 and TRBJ2-7; TRBD1 agrees at 7 bases. CDR1 and CDR2 (germline): MNHNS, SASEGT. The V and J ends lost 2 bases and 2 bases, in that order; junction bases with no gene match: 9. The CDR3 loop spans 16 amino acids. The CDR3: CASSENPPTGTYEQYF. The CDR3 coding sequence is TGTGCCAGCAGTGAAAACCCTCCGACAGGGACCTACGAGCAGTACTTC.

The chain is built from TRBV2 and TRBJ2-3; D possibly matches TRBD1 or TRBD2 (5 bases each). CDR1 and CDR2 from the germline V gene are SNHLY and FYNNEI. V lost 1 base and J lost 3, with 8 bases in between. The CDR3 totals 14 residues. The CDR3 bases are TGTGCCAGCAGTGAAGTTTGGGGGACAGATACGCAGTATTTT. Translating it yields CASSEVWGTDTQYF.

This clone is a singleton in its sample. This chain links TRBV11-2 with TRBJ1-4; D may be TRBD1 (5 bases). V lost 5 bases and J lost 8, with 9 bases in between. The length of the CDR3 is 12 residues. CDR1 SGHAT and CDR2 FQNNGV come from the germline V gene. Written as DNA, the CDR3 is TGTGCCAGCAGCGGAGGGGAGGAAAAACTGTTTTTT. This codes for CASSGGEEKLFF.

The V gene is TRBV28, the J gene TRBJ2-7, with D tentatively TRBD1 (7 bases). The V end was cut by 5 bases, the J end by 2 bases, with 22 bases between. The germline V gene has CDR1 MDHEN and CDR2 SYDVKM. This CDR3 is 17 amino acids long. CDR3: CASSPGQRSGYPYEQYF. The CDR3 DNA reads TGTGCCAGCAGTCCGGGACAGCGTAGCGGCTACCCCTACGAGCAGTACTTC.

This clone was picked up a small number of times. The chain combines TRBV28 with TRBJ1-1; no definite D call. Deletions cut 5 bases from V and 5 bases from J, with 12 bases between. Germline-derived CDR1 and CDR2 are MDHEN and SYDVKM. CDR3 size: 13 residues. The CDR3 coding sequence is TGTGCCAGCAGTCCCGCGGGCGGGACTGAAGCTTTCTTT. It translates to CASSPAGGTEAFF.

The genes are TRBV7-9 and TRBJ2-3; TRBD1 agrees at 10 bases. The CDR3 loop spans 16 amino acids. Germline lookup yields CDR1 SEHNR and CDR2 FQNEAQ (reference sequence). V was pared by 5 bases and J by 6 bases, with 11 bases of the junction left unmatched. In DNA form, the CDR3 reads TGTGCCAGCAGCCCGGGGACAGGGGCTCCCGGGGATACGCAGTATTTT. Amino acids: CASSPGTGAPGDTQYF.

This clone was recorded once. The chain joins TRBV7-8 to TRBJ2-5, with 9 positions matching TRBD1. The CDR3 is 15 residues long. V gave up 3 bases and J gave up 4 bases; unmatched junction bases: 6. Germline CDR1 SGHVS, CDR2 FQNEAQ. In DNA form, the CDR3 reads TGTGCCAGCAGCTTCTGGGGACAGGGCGCAGAGACCCAGTACTTC. It yields the protein CASSFWGQGAETQYF.

The rearrangement uses TRBV27 and TRBJ2-7; the D gene is possibly TRBD2 (6 bases). This CDR3 comprises 13 residues. Germline-derived CDR1 and CDR2 are MNHEY and SMNVEV (reference sequence). V lost 6 bases to trimming and J lost 3 bases, with 12 bases between them. The CDR3 loop reads CASRLGLIYEQYF. The CDR3 coding sequence is TGTGCCAGCAGGTTGGGACTTATCTACGAGCAGTACTTC.

The chain combines TRBV19 with TRBJ2-1; 10 nucleotides match TRBD2. J lost 10 bases, V lost 5 bases, and 8 bases had no gene match. The CDR3 consists of 14 residues. CDR1 is LNHDA, CDR2 SQIVND, per germline (reference sequence). Here the CDR3 DNA reads TGTGCCAGTAGTGCCCAGCGGGAGGGCAGGGAGCAGTTCTTC. This sequence encodes CASSAQREGREQFF.

This chain joins TRBV6-5 and TRBJ1-1; D is ambiguous. The V and J ends lost 6 bases and 0 bases respectively, with 11 bases between them. Germline CDR1 is MNHEY and CDR2 is SVGAGI. This CDR3 spans 14 amino acids. Written as DNA, the CDR3 is TGTGCCAGCAGCGTTGCGGGAGTGAACACTGAAGCTTTCTTT. Translation: CASSVAGVNTEAFF.